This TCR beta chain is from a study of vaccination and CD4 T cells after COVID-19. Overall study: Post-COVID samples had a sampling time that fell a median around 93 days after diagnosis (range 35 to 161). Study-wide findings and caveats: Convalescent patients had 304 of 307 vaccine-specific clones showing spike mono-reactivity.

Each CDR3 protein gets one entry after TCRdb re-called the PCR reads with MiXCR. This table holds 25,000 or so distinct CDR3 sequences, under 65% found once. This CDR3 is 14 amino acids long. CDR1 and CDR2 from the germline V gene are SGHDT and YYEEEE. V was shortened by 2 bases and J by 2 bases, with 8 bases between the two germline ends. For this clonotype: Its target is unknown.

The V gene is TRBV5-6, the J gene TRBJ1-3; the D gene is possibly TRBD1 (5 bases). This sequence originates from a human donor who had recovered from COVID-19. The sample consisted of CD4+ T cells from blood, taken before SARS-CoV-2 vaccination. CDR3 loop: CASSFQGPGNTIYF. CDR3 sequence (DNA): TGTGCCAGCAGCTTCCAGGGCCCTGGAAACACCATATATTTT.